The next 12 T cell receptor beta chains were all read from a single sample in a study of T cells in localized non-small cell lung cancer. Profiled with immunoSEQ multiplex PCR; TCRdb holds only in-frame clones, not every one. Of about 1,500 clones in the sample, about a third were seen once. The sequencing used lung tumor tissue, collected before any cancer treatment. The receptors come from a female donor at least 60 years old with stage II lung adenocarcinoma.

This clone appeared a few times. The CDR3 end shows no conserved phenylalanine or tryptophan, and so a read error is likely. The chain combines TRBV11-3 with TRBJ2-7; D might be TRBD2 (5 bases). The CDR3 spans 14 residues. Trimming took off 4 bases at V and 6 bases at J, with 16 bases between the two ends. CDR1 and CDR2 from the germline V gene are SGHNT and YENEEA. This chain's CDR3 is CASSSNRGRGEQYS. In nucleotides, the CDR3 is TGTGCCAGCAGCTCCAACAGAGGGCGCGGCGAGCAGTACTCC.

The DNA of the CDR3 is TGTGCCACCAGCGCGGGACAGGGGAACAATGAGCAGTTCTTC. It translates to CATSAGQGNNEQFF. This chain uses TRBV15 with TRBJ2-1; TRBD1 aligns across 10 bases. In germline, CDR1 is LNHNV, CDR2 YYDKDF (reference sequence). With 5 bases clipped from V and 5 bases from J, the junction kept 3 bases outside the gene matches. The CDR3 is made up of 14 amino acids.

This clone was seen a few times. The chain combines TRBV9 with TRBJ1-3; D gene unclear. The germline V and J ends were trimmed by 4 bases and 0 bases, with 5 bases remaining between them. CDR1 and CDR2 (germline): SGDLS, YYNGEE. The CDR3 runs 13 residues. The CDR3 reads CASSLHSGNTIYF. DNA of the CDR3: TGTGCCAGCAGCCTCCACTCTGGAAACACCATATATTTT.

The rearrangement joins TRBV29-1 to TRBJ2-3; perhaps TRBD2 as D (6 bases). Trimming left V 3 bases short and J 7 bases short, with 23 bases between. CDR3 size: 16 residues. Germline CDR1 reads SQVTM; CDR2 reads ANQGSEA. In nucleotides, the CDR3 is TGCAGCGTTGACCCCGGGCGGGGATATCGGGTGAATACGCAGTATTTT. This encodes CSVDPGRGYRVNTQYF.

This clone was seen a handful of times. CDR3 DNA: TGTGCCAGCAGTTGGGGGGCAGGTCATCAGCCCCAGCATTTT. Amino acid sequence: CASSWGAGHQPQHF. The gene calls are TRBV28 and TRBJ1-5, with D possibly being TRBD1 (6 bases). CDR1 and CDR2 (germline): MDHEN, SYDVKM. Trimming pared 4 bases from V and 5 bases from J, leaving 12 bases between. The CDR3 covers 14 residues.

Comment on this clone: At one boundary the junction diverges from the germline segment, which might be a read error. The chain has TRBV5-1 and TRBJ1-4; D unclear. CDR1 SGHRS and CDR2 YFSETQ come from the germline V gene. This CDR3 has 15 residues. DNA for the CDR3: TGCGCTAGCAGCCTTTTGGGCCAGTCTACTGAAAAACTGTTTTTT. Its translation: CASSLLGQSTEKLFF.

This chain links TRBV28 with TRBJ2-3; weak D call: TRBD2 (7 bases). Per the germline V gene, CDR1 is MDHEN and CDR2 is SYDVKM. This CDR3 spans 14 amino acids. V lost 4 bases and J lost 6, with 14 bases in between. CDR3 coding DNA: TGTGCCAGCAGTTGGGGGCGGGGGCCGGATACGCAGTATTTT. This encodes CASSWGRGPDTQYF.

A note on this clone: One end of the junction is discordant with germline, which a read error may explain. The chain carries TRBV6-8 and TRBJ1-5, with D possibly TRBD1 on 5 matching bases. Germline V gene data show CDR1 as MNHGY and CDR2 as SAAAGT. The CDR3 is 16 amino acids. The CDR3 region has the DNA TGTGCCATCAGTTCTGAGCACCGGGACCATTATCAGCCCCAGCATTTT. Its translation is CAISSEHRDHYQPQHF.

This clone was observed a few times. J is TRBJ2-1 and V is TRBV27, with 15 bases that match TRBD2. The CDR3 spans 16 residues. Germline values: CDR1 MNHEY, CDR2 SMNVEV (reference sequence). V shed 7 bases, J shed 9 bases, and the junction held 10 bases outside the gene matches. The CDR3 nucleotides read TGTGCCAGCAACTTCGGCGGACTAGCGGGAGGGGGTGAGCAGTTCTTC. This encodes CASNFGGLAGGGEQFF.

The CDR3 DNA sequence: TGCAGCGCCTCGGGCGGGAAGCAGGGTAGGGCGGGGAACTATGGCTACACCTTC. Amino acid sequence: CSASGGKQGRAGNYGYTF. The genes are TRBV29-1 and TRBJ1-2; possible D gene TRBD1, 5 bases. This CDR3 contains 18 residues. From germline, CDR1 is SQVTM and CDR2 ANQGSEA. V gave up 7 bases and J gave up 2 bases, with 29 bases separating them.

This sequence joins TRBV11-3 and TRBJ1-5, with 10 bases that match TRBD1. Germline CDR1 is SGHNT and CDR2 is YENEEA. The CDR3 covers 17 residues. The trim removed 5 bases at V and 4 bases at J, leaving 11 bases unmatched. The CDR3 loop is CASSLYGWGQGNQPQHF. The DNA for the CDR3 is TGTGCCAGCAGCCTTTACGGGTGGGGACAGGGGAATCAGCCCCAGCATTTT.

The gene calls are TRBV5-1 and TRBJ2-2, with a tentative D call TRBD1 (5 bases). CDR1 is SGHRS, CDR2 YFSETQ, per germline. The CDR3 has 15 amino acids. V was shortened by 3 bases and J by 1 base, with 10 bases between the two germline ends. The CDR3, as DNA: TGCGCCAGCAGCTCCTCTACAGGGAACACCGGGGAGCTGTTTTTT. Translation gives CASSSSTGNTGELFF. Based on the CDR3 plus reference TRBV5-1 and TRBJ2-2, the full variable domain is KAGVTQTPRYLIKTRGQQVTLSCSPISGHRSVSWYQQTPGQGLQFLFEYFSETQRNKGNFPGRFSGRQFSNSRSEMNVSTLELGDSALYLCASSSSTGNTGELFFGEGSRLTVL.